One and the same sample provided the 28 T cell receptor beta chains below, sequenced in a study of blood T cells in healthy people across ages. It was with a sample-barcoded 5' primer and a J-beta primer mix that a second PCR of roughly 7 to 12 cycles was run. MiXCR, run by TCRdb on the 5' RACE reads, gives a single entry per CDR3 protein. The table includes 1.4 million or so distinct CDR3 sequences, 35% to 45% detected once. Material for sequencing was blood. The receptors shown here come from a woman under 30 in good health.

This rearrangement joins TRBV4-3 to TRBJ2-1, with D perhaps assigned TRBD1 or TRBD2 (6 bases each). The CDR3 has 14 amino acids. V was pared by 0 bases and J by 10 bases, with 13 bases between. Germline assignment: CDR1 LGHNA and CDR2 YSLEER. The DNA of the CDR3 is TGCGCCAGCAGCCAAGAAGAGGGGGGCTTCGAGCAGTTCTTC. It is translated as CASSQEEGGFEQFF.

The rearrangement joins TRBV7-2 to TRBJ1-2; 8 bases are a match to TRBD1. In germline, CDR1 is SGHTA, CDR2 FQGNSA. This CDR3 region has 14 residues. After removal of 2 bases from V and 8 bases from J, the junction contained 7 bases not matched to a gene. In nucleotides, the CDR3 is TGTGCCAGCAGCTTACAGGGGGCTATAGGAGGCTACACCTTC. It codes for CASSLQGAIGGYTF.

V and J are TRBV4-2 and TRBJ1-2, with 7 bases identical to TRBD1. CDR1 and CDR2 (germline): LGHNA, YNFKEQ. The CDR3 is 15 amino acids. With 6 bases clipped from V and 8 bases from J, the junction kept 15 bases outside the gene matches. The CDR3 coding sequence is TGTGCCAGCAGAGCCGGGACAGCCTCTTCGGCCGGCTACACCTTC. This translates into CASRAGTASSAGYTF.

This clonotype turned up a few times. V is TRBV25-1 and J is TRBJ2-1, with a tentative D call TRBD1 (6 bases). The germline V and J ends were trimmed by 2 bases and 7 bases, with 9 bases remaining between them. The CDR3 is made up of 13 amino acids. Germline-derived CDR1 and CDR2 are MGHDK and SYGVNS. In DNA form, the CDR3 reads TGTGCCAGCAGTGAAAGGGGGTGGAATGAGCAGTTCTTC. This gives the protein CASSERGWNEQFF.

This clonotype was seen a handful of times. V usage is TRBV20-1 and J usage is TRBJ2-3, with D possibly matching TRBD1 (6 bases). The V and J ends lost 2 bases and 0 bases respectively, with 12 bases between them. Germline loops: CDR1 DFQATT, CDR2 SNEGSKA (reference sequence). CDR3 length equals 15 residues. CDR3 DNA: TGCAGTGCTAGACCGCAAAGGGGGAGCACAGATACGCAGTATTTT. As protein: CSARPQRGSTDTQYF.

The CDR3 region has the DNA TGTGCCAGCGGCGGGGCCCAAGAGACCCAGTACTTC. It is translated as CASGGAQETQYF. The chain links TRBV25-1 to TRBJ2-4; D possibly corresponds to TRBD2 (6 bases). The DNA end is more similar to TRBJ2-5, so the J call may be wrong. CDR3 length: 12 amino acids. Germline CDR1 is MGHDK and CDR2 is SYGVNS.

CDR3 amino acids: CASRPSGGAYNEQYF. The CDR3 bases are TGTGCCAGCAGGCCAAGCGGGGGGGCCTACAATGAGCAGTACTTC. The chain uses TRBV27 and TRBJ2-7, with 10 positions matching TRBD2. The trim removed 6 bases at V and 7 bases at J, leaving 12 bases unmatched. Germline V CDR1 and CDR2: MNHEY, SMNVEV (reference sequence). This CDR3 is 15 amino acids long.

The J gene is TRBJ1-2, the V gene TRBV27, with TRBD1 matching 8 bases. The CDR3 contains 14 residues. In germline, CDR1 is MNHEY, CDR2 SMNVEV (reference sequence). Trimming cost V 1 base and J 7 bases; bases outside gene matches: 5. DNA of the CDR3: TGTGCCAGCAGTTTATATCAGGGGGCTAGTGGCTACACCTTC. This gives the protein CASSLYQGASGYTF.

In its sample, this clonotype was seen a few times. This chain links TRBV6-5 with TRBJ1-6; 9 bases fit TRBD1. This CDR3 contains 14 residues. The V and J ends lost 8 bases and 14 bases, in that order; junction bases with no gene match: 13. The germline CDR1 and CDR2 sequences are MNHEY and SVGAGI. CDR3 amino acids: CASHPGTGKSSLHF. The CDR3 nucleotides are TGTGCCAGCCACCCCGGGACAGGGAAATCATCCCTCCACTTT.

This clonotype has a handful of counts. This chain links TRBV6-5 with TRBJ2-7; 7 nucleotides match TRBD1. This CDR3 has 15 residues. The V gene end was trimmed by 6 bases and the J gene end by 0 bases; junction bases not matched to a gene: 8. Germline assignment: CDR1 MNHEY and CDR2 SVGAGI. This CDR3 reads CASSNRGGRSYEQYF. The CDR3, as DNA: TGTGCCAGCAGCAACCGAGGGGGCCGCTCCTACGAGCAGTACTTC.

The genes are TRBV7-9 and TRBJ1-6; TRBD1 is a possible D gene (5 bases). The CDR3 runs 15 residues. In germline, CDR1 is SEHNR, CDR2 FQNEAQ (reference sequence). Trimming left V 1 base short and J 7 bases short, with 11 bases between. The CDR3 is CASSLVGQGNSPLHF. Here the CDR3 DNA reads TGTGCCAGCAGCTTAGTAGGCCAGGGAAATTCACCCCTCCACTTT.

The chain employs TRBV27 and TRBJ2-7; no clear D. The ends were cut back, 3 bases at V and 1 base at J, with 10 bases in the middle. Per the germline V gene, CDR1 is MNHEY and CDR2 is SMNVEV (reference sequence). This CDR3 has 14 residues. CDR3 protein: CASSFATQSYEQYF. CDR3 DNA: TGTGCCAGCAGTTTCGCGACTCAATCCTACGAGCAGTACTTC.

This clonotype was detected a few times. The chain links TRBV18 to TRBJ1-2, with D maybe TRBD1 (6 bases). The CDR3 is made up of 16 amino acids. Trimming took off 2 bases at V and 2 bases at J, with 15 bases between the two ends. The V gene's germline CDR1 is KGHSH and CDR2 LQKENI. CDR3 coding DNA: TGTGCCAGCTCACCAGTGGGCCCAGGGGAGAACTATGGCTACACCTTC. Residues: CASSPVGPGENYGYTF.

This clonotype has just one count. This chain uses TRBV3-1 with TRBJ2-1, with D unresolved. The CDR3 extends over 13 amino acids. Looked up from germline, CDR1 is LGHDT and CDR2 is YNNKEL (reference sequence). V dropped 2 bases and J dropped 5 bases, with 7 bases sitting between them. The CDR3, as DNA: TGTGCCAGCAGCCAACTAGTGGACAATGAGCAGTTCTTC. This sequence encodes CASSQLVDNEQFF.

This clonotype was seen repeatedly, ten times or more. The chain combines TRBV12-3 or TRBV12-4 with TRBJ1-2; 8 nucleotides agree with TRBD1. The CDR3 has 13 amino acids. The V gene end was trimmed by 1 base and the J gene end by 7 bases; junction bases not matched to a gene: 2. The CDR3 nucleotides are TGTGCCAGCAGTTTAGGGACAGGGTCTGGCTACACCTTC. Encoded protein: CASSLGTGSGYTF.

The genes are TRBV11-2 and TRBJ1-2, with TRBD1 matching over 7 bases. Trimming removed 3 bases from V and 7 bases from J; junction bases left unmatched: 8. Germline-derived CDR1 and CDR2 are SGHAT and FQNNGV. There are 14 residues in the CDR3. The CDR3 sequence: CASSFGGGVIGYTF. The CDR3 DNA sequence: TGTGCCAGCAGCTTCGGAGGGGGCGTCATTGGCTACACCTTC.

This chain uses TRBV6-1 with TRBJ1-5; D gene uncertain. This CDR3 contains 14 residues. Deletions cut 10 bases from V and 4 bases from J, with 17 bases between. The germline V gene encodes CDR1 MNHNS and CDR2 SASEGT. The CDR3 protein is CANNGISPNQPQHF. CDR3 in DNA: TGTGCCAACAATGGGATCTCCCCAAATCAGCCCCAGCATTTT.

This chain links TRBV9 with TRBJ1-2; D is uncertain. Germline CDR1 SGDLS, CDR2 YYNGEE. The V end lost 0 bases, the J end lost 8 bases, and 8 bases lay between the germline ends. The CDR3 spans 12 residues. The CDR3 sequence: CASSVDTGGYTF. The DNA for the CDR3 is TGTGCCAGCAGCGTAGACACGGGGGGCTACACCTTC.

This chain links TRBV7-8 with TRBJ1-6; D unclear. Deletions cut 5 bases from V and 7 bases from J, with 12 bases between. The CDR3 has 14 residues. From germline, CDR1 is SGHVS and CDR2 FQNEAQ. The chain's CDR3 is CASSRAARNSPLHF. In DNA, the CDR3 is TGTGCCAGCAGCAGAGCCGCCCGGAATTCACCCCTCCACTTT.

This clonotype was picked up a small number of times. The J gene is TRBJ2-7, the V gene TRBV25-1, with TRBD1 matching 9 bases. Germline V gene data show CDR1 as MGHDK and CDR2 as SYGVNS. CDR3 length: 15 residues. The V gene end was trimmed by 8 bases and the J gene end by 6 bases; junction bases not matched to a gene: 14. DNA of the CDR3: TGTGCCAGCTCTAAATTACCGGGACAGGGTTCCGAGCAGTACTTC. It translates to CASSKLPGQGSEQYF.

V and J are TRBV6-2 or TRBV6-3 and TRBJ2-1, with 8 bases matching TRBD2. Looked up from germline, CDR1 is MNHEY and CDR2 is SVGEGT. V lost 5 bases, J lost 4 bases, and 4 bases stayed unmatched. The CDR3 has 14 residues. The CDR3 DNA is TGTGCCAGCAGTCCGGGACTAGAGTACAATGAGCAGTTCTTC. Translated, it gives CASSPGLEYNEQFF.

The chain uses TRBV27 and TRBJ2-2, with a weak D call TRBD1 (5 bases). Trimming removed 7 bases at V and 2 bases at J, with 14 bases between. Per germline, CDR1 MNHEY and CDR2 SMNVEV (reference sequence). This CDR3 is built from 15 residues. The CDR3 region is CASTPTVPNTGELFF. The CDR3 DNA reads TGTGCCAGCACTCCGACAGTCCCAAACACCGGGGAGCTGTTTTTT.

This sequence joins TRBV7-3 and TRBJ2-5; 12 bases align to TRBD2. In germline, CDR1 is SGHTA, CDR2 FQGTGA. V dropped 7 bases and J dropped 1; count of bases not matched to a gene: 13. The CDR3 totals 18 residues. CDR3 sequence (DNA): TGTGCCAGCACTCTCATAGGAAGGACTAGCGGGACCCAAGAGACCCAGTACTTC. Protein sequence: CASTLIGRTSGTQETQYF.

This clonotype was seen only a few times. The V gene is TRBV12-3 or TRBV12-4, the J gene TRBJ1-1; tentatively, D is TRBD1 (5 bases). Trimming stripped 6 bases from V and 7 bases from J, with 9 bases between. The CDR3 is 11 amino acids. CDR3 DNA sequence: TGTGCCAGCAGCCAACAGGTTGAAGCTTTCTTT. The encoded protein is CASSQQVEAFF.

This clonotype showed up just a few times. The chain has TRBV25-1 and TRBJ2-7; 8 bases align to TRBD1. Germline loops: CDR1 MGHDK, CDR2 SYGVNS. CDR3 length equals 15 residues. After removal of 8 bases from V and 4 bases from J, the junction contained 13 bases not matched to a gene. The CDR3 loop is CASSPPGTGQYEQYF. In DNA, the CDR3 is TGTGCCAGCTCCCCTCCGGGGACAGGCCAATACGAGCAGTACTTC.

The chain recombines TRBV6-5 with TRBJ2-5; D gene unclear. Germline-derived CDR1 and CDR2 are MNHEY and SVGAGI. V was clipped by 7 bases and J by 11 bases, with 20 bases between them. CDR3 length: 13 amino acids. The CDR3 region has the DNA TGTGCCAGCACCGATACCTTCTACAATGAGCAGTACTTC. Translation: CASTDTFYNEQYF.

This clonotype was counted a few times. The CDR3 DNA follows: TGTGCCAGCGGTCCCCGGCGGGCAGAACAAGAGACCCAGTACTTC. Protein sequence: CASGPRRAEQETQYF. The chain couples TRBV12-3 or TRBV12-4 to TRBJ2-5; D is perhaps TRBD2 (5 bases). The CDR3 loop spans 15 amino acids. V was pared by 8 bases and J by 2 bases, with 18 bases between.

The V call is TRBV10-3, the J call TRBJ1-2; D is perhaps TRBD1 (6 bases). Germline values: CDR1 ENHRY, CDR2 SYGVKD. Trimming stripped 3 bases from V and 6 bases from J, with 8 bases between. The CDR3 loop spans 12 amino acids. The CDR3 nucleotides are TGTGCCATCAGTGAACCAGGGGATGGCTACACCTTC. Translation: CAISEPGDGYTF.